The 17 T cell receptor beta chains below all came from one sample that was sequenced in a study of OX40 agonist ivuxolimab in advanced cancers. Data came from immunoSEQ multiplex PCR; TCRdb stores just in-frame clones and leaves some out. The table lists 62,000 or so clones, around four fifths of them singletons. Sequencing used CD4+ or CD8+ T cells sorted from blood, obtained in a trial of the OX40 agonist ivuxolimab. All receptors come from an adult with an advanced solid tumor such as melanoma, head and neck, liver or kidney cancer.

The CDR3 DNA follows: TGCGCCAGCAGCGTGTTTAGGGGACGGGCGGGTGAGCAGTTCTTC. Translating gives CASSVFRGRAGEQFF. The chain employs TRBV5-1 and TRBJ2-1, with D perhaps assigned TRBD1 or TRBD2 (5 bases each). CDR1 and CDR2 from the germline V gene are SGHRS and YFSETQ. The CDR3 spans 15 residues. V was trimmed by 4 bases and J by 9 bases, leaving 20 bases between them.

This clone was detected a few times. The V gene is TRBV7-9, the J gene TRBJ2-7; TRBD2 aligns across 7 bases. The CDR3 is 19 amino acids. CDR1 is SEHNR and CDR2 is FQNEAQ in the germline V gene (reference sequence). The J segment lost 5 bases and the V segment lost 2 bases, leaving 21 bases of the junction unmatched. The CDR3 DNA follows: TGTGCCAGCAGCTTATCAGGATTGGGCCGGGCGGGAGCGGGCGACGAGCAGTACTTC. Translating it yields CASSLSGLGRAGAGDEQYF.

This clone was detected once. V and J are TRBV19 and TRBJ2-2; no definite D call. The CDR3 contains 13 residues. Trimming removed 9 bases at V and 6 bases at J, with 14 bases between. The V gene's germline CDR1 is LNHDA and CDR2 SQIVND (reference sequence). The DNA of the CDR3 is TGTGCCAGCCTTTCCTGGGTGTCCGGGGAGCTGTTTTTT. This translates into CASLSWVSGELFF.

This chain links TRBV5-5 with TRBJ2-1; no clear D gene. Germline V gene data show CDR1 as SGHKS and CDR2 as YYEKEE (reference sequence). The ends were cut back, 4 bases at V and 15 bases at J, with 17 bases in the middle. This CDR3 spans 12 amino acids. As DNA, the CDR3 is TGTGCCAGCAGCCCGAATGGAGTGGTGGGGTTCTTC. Residues: CASSPNGVVGFF.

The rearrangement links TRBV6-6 to TRBJ2-7, with D tentatively TRBD1 (6 bases). This CDR3 is 13 amino acids long. The ends were cut back, 7 bases at V and 3 bases at J, with 13 bases in the middle. Germline V gene data show CDR1 as MNHNY and CDR2 as SVGAGI (reference sequence). The CDR3: CASIRDTHYEQYF. The CDR3 nucleotides are TGTGCCAGCATACGGGACACACACTACGAGCAGTACTTC.

The rearrangement links TRBV21-1 to TRBJ2-6; the table gives TRBD2 as D, unverified against the DNA. TRBV21-1 corresponds to a pseudogene. The CDR3 runs to 16 residues. CDR3 loop: CASSKGSGREDNVLTF. CDR3 DNA sequence: TGTGCCAGCAGCAAAGGGTCTGGCAGGGAGGACAACGTCCTGACTTTC.

The chain has TRBV6-5 and TRBJ2-3; D is ambiguous. The CDR3 spans 16 residues. V lost 0 bases, J lost 0 bases, and 10 bases lay in between. Germline CDR1 and CDR2: MNHEY and SVGAGI. This CDR3 is CASSYSSGPSTDTQYF. In DNA form, the CDR3 reads TGTGCCAGCAGTTACTCGAGTGGGCCTAGCACAGATACGCAGTATTTT.

CDR3 in DNA: TGTGCCAGCAGTGCAGCGATGAACACTGAAGCTTTCTTT. Its translation: CASSAAMNTEAFF. The J gene is TRBJ1-1, the V gene TRBV6-4; D is ambiguous. The germline V and J ends were trimmed by 4 bases and 0 bases, with 6 bases remaining between them. In germline, CDR1 is MRHNA, CDR2 SNTAGT. The CDR3 contains 13 residues.

Only a few counts were recorded for this clone. V and J are TRBV5-1 and TRBJ2-5, with TRBD2 matching over 10 bases. This CDR3 has 17 residues. CDR1 is SGHRS and CDR2 is YFSETQ in the germline V gene. Unmatched junction bases numbered 10, after V lost 0 bases and J lost 5 bases. CDR3 DNA sequence: TGCGCCAGCAGCTTGGCATCCGCCAGAGCGGGGGGGGAGACCCAGTACTTC. This gives the protein CASSLASARAGGETQYF. Based on the CDR3 plus reference TRBV5-1 and TRBJ2-5, the full variable domain is KAGVTQTPRYLIKTRGQQVTLSCSPISGHRSVSWYQQTPGQGLQFLFEYFSETQRNKGNFPGRFSGRQFSNSRSEMNVSTLELGDSALYLCASSLASARAGGETQYFGPGTRLLVL.

DNA of the CDR3: TGCGCCAGCAGCCCCTTTGGTGGGGGACTTCACGGGGAGCTGTTTTTT. Its protein is CASSPFGGGLHGELFF. The J gene is TRBJ2-2, the V gene TRBV5-1, with D possibly matching TRBD2 (6 bases). The germline V and J ends were trimmed by 4 bases and 7 bases, with 20 bases remaining between them. This CDR3 has 16 amino acids. CDR1 is SGHRS, CDR2 YFSETQ, per germline.

V and J are TRBV6-5 and TRBJ1-1; TRBD1 might be the D (6 bases). This CDR3 is 12 amino acids long. Per the germline V gene, CDR1 is MNHEY and CDR2 is SVGAGI. Trimming took 6 bases from V and 6 from J, leaving 11 bases between them. CDR3 loop: CASRDRIAEAFF. The CDR3 DNA follows: TGTGCCAGCAGAGACAGGATCGCTGAAGCTTTCTTT.

This sequence joins TRBV11-3 and TRBJ2-5, with D possibly matching TRBD2 (6 bases). Germline V CDR1 and CDR2: SGHNT, YENEEA. V lost 5 bases and J lost 4, with 20 bases in between. The CDR3 extends over 16 amino acids. Written as DNA, the CDR3 is TGTGCCAGCAGCGAGCAGACAACAAAGGAGGGAGAGACCCAGTACTTC. Its translation: CASSEQTTKEGETQYF. The full variable domain, in which reference TRBV11-3 and TRBJ2-5 provide the parts outside the CDR3, is EAGVVQSPRYKIIEKKQPVAFWCNPISGHNTLYWYLQNLGQGPELLIRYENEEAVDDSQLPKDRFSAERLKGVDSTLKIQPAELGDSAVYLCASSEQTTKEGETQYFGPGTRLLVL.

The J gene is TRBJ2-3, the V gene TRBV6-1; no reliable D call. The CDR3 contains 13 residues. V was shortened by 7 bases and J by 0 bases, with 8 bases between the two germline ends. Per the germline V gene, CDR1 is MNHNS and CDR2 is SASEGT. DNA of the CDR3: TGTGCCAGCACCCAGTCTAGCACAGATACGCAGTATTTT. Its protein product is CASTQSSTDTQYF.

The genes are TRBV29-1 and TRBJ2-2, with a weak D call TRBD1 (5 bases). V was cut by 2 bases and J by 4 bases, with 11 bases left in between. The CDR3 consists of 14 residues. Germline V gene sequence: CDR1 SQVTM, CDR2 ANQGSEA. The CDR3 DNA sequence: TGCAGCGTTGAATGGGCAGGGTCCACCGGGGAGCTGTTTTTT. Encoded protein: CSVEWAGSTGELFF.

The CDR3 reads CSVRGVAEQYF. In DNA, the CDR3 is TGCAGCGTTAGGGGGGTTGCCGAGCAGTACTTC. The chain has TRBV29-1 and TRBJ2-5; D tentatively fits TRBD1 or TRBD2 (6 bases each). The J call may be faulty, since TRBJ2-7 better matches the DNA end. CDR3 length: 11 amino acids. From germline, CDR1 is SQVTM and CDR2 ANQGSEA.

This rearrangement joins TRBV7-8 to TRBJ2-7, with TRBD1 as a possible D gene (5 bases). This CDR3 contains 15 residues. Per germline, CDR1 SGHVS and CDR2 FQNEAQ. The V end was cut by 3 bases, the J end by 7 bases, with 19 bases between. The CDR3 nucleotides read TGTGCCAGCAGCTTGAAGAGGACAAGGGCTTGGGAGCAGTACTTC. Amino acids: CASSLKRTRAWEQYF.

The chain uses TRBV5-4 and TRBJ2-5, with D possibly matching TRBD2 (7 bases). The CDR3 runs 17 residues. V was cut by 2 bases and J by 3 bases, with 20 bases left in between. Per germline, CDR1 SGHNT and CDR2 YYREEE (reference sequence). The DNA for the CDR3 is TGTGCCAGCAGCTTTCTTTTCGGGGGGCGCAAAAAAGAGACCCAGTACTTC. Translated, it gives CASSFLFGGRKKETQYF.